This TCR beta chain was documented in a study of glioma-infiltrating T cells. Whole-study findings and limits: Non-neoplastic patients had below-expected tissue-blood divergence, while all gliomas exceeded expectation.

Amplification of TCR alpha and beta CDR3 regions from RNA used iRepertoire nested multiplex PCR. Tissue mRNA or PBMC total RNA, about 85-400 ng, went into one-step reverse transcription and amplification. TCRdb analysed the multiplex PCR reads with MiXCR anew, one entry per CDR3 protein. The profile shows approximately 110,000 distinct CDR3 sequences, roughly 20% of them singletons. There are many counts of this clonotype. Its specificity is not known. Germline V lookup: CDR1 SGHTA, CDR2 FQGNSA. Trimming removed 6 bases from V and 2 bases from J, with 11 bases in between. CDR3 length equals 13 residues.

The TCR sequence derives from a human donor with low-grade glioma or glioblastoma, undergoing nonglioma brain surgery, or in good health (not recorded which). The specimen sequenced was glioma tissue, nonneoplastic brain tissue, or PBMCs (not recorded which). The genes are TRBV7-2 and TRBJ2-7; D perhaps matches TRBD1 (7 bases). The CDR3 DNA reads as TGTGCCAGCAGGCAGGGGGGAACCTACGAGCAGTACTTC. It translates to CASRQGGTYEQYF.